The 13 T cell receptor beta chains given below trace back to one sample, sequenced in a study of blood T cells in healthy people across ages. The second PCR ran roughly 7 to 11 cycles with a sample-barcoded 5' primer and J-beta primers. TCRdb reprocessed the 5' RACE reads with MiXCR, giving one entry per CDR3 protein. The table lists approximately 2,000,000 distinct CDR3 sequences, 39% of them singletons. Sequenced material: blood. These receptor sequences come from a human donor in good health.

This clonotype was recorded a few times. Germline and junction disagree at one end, which may indicate a read error. The genes are TRBV7-9 and TRBJ1-2; a possible D gene is TRBD1 (6 bases). Per the germline V gene, CDR1 is SEHNR and CDR2 is FQNEAQ (reference sequence). CDR3 length: 14 amino acids. CDR3 nucleotide sequence: TGTGCCAGCAGTTTAGTATCACAGGGCTATGGCTACACCTTC. It specifies CASSLVSQGYGYTF.

This clonotype turned up a few times. The gene calls are TRBV4-3 and TRBJ2-1, with D possibly being TRBD2 (5 bases). The V gene's germline CDR1 is LGHNA and CDR2 YSLEER. Trimming took off 2 bases at V and 6 bases at J, with 11 bases between the two ends. The length of the CDR3 is 14 residues. CDR3 nucleotide sequence: TGCGCCAGCAGCCAAACCCGGACTGTCAATGAGCAGTTCTTC. Translating it yields CASSQTRTVNEQFF.

The chain couples TRBV6-6 to TRBJ1-1, with 8 bases fitting TRBD1. The J segment lost 4 bases and the V segment lost 6 bases, leaving 16 bases of the junction unmatched. The CDR3 runs 17 residues. Per the germline V gene, CDR1 is MNHNY and CDR2 is SVGAGI (reference sequence). The CDR3 sequence: CASSFPPGAGGLTEAFF. The CDR3 DNA follows: TGTGCCAGCAGCTTTCCCCCAGGGGCAGGGGGCCTCACTGAAGCTTTCTTT.

This chain links TRBV2 with TRBJ2-1; perhaps TRBD1 as D (6 bases). This CDR3 is built from 12 residues. Germline CDR1 reads SNHLY; CDR2 reads FYNNEI. V lost 10 bases to trimming and J lost 7 bases, with 14 bases between them. The CDR3 DNA sequence: TGTGCCACCCGACAGGAAAGGAATGAGCAGTTCTTC. It translates to CATRQERNEQFF.

About this clonotype: An end of the junction differs from the germline gene, which may be a read error. The chain uses TRBV7-2 and TRBJ2-7; D call uncertain. Germline V lookup: CDR1 SGHTA, CDR2 FQGNSA. This CDR3 is 13 amino acids long. CDR3 region: CASGLTSTYEQYF. The CDR3 region has the DNA TGTGCCAGCGGCTTGACGAGCACCTACGAGCAGTACTTC. Full variable domain (rest looked up from reference TRBV7-2 and TRBJ2-7): GAGVSQSPSNKVTEKGKDVELRCDPISGHTALYWYRQSLGQGLEFLIYFQGNSAPDKSGLPSDRFSAERTGGSVSTLTIQRTQQEDSAVYLCASGLTSTYEQYFGPGTRLTVT.

This chain joins TRBV4-3 and TRBJ2-1; D possibly corresponds to TRBD1 (5 bases). Germline CDR1 is LGHNA and CDR2 is YSLEER. The CDR3 length is 15 residues. V lost 1 base and J 4 bases, leaving 11 bases between the germline ends. The CDR3 here is CASSQGGVGYNEQFF. The CDR3 region has the DNA TGCGCCAGCAGCCAAGGGGGCGTGGGGTACAATGAGCAGTTCTTC.

The gene calls are TRBV6-1 and TRBJ1-5; possibly TRBD1 for D (5 bases). The germline V and J ends were trimmed by 2 bases and 7 bases, with 15 bases remaining between them. This CDR3 region has 15 residues. CDR1 is MNHNS and CDR2 is SASEGT in the germline V gene. The CDR3 nucleotides are TGTGCCAGCAGTGAAAGGTTGGGGCCGGGACAGCCCCAGCATTTT. The encoded protein is CASSERLGPGQPQHF.

The chain couples TRBV20-1 to TRBJ1-2; no reliable D call. The CDR3 contains 13 residues. With 6 bases removed from V and 2 bases from J, the gap between germline ends came to 13 bases. Per germline, CDR1 DFQATT and CDR2 SNEGSKA (reference sequence). The CDR3 DNA sequence: TGCAGTGCCCTACAGAATTTGAACTATGGCTACACCTTC. This encodes CSALQNLNYGYTF.

Of note for this clonotype: The junction and the germline gene differ at one end; a read error may be behind it. The chain has TRBV13 and TRBJ2-2; TRBD2 matches 7 bases. The CDR3 has 16 residues. The germline gives CDR1 PRHDT, CDR2 FYEKMQ (reference sequence). The CDR3 DNA sequence: TGTGCCAGCCGCTTTACCACCGGGGGGTACACCGGGGAGCTGTTTTTT. The encoded protein is CASRFTTGGYTGELFF.

This clonotype was observed a few times. The chain links TRBV20-1 to TRBJ2-5, with 13 bases lining up with TRBD2. Trimming took 5 bases from V and 4 from J; bases not matched to a gene: 4. The CDR3 length is 14 residues. Germline CDR1 is DFQATT and CDR2 is SNEGSKA (reference sequence). For the CDR3, the DNA is TGCAGTGCTCCACTAGCGGGAGGGCCAGAGACCCAGTACTTC. It codes for CSAPLAGGPETQYF.

The chain is built from TRBV4-1 and TRBJ2-1; possibly TRBD1 for D (6 bases). The V and J ends lost 5 bases and 8 bases respectively, with 19 bases between them. This CDR3 comprises 15 residues. CDR1 is MGHRA and CDR2 is YSYEKL in the germline V gene. The CDR3 spells CASSARDRRNDEQFF. CDR3 DNA sequence: TGCGCCAGCAGCGCCCGAGACAGGAGAAACGATGAGCAGTTCTTC.

The rearrangement links TRBV5-5 to TRBJ2-5; D is uncertain. With 3 bases removed from V and 2 bases from J, the gap between germline ends came to 11 bases. This CDR3 contains 14 residues. The germline gives CDR1 SGHKS, CDR2 YYEKEE (reference sequence). The CDR3 nucleotides read TGTGCCAGCAGCTCCGCAAGGTGGCAAGAGACCCAGTACTTC. Translation gives CASSSARWQETQYF.

This clonotype turned up a few times. The chain combines TRBV4-3 with TRBJ2-3; 7 nucleotides line up with TRBD2. V was clipped by 0 bases and J by 0 bases; unmatched bases: 12. Germline values: CDR1 LGHNA, CDR2 YSLEER. CDR3 length: 19 residues. The chain's CDR3 is CASSQDPAAGVGSTDTQYF. CDR3 nucleotide sequence: TGCGCCAGCAGCCAAGATCCGGCGGCGGGGGTTGGAAGCACAGATACGCAGTATTTT.